This TCR beta chain is from a study of monozygotic twins with inflammatory bowel disease. Study-level findings and limits: Differing immunosuppressive treatments may have added variability to patient repertoires. The sharing of clonotypes with others was lower in IBD patients than in healthy twins, especially with disease activity.

Germline CDR1 SEHNR, CDR2 FQNEAQ (reference sequence). This CDR3 has 13 residues. TCRdb reworked the 5' RACE reads into one entry per CDR3 protein, no DNA. The sample has roughly 300,000 distinct CDR3 sequences. Concerning this clonotype itself: What it binds is not known.

This clonotype was sampled from a human donor with ulcerative colitis or Crohn's disease, or a healthy co-twin of an affected twin (not recorded which). The V call is TRBV7-9, the J call TRBJ2-4. The specimen sequenced was blood. This CDR3 is CASRTEAKNMQYF. The variable domain in full, completed from reference TRBV7-9 and TRBJ2-4, reads DTGVSQNPRHKITKRGQNVTFRCDPISEHNRLYWYRQTLGQGPEFLTYFQNEAQLEKSRLLSDRFSAERPKGSFSTLEIQRTEQGDSAMYLCASRTEAKNMQYFGAGTRLSVL.